The 7 T cell receptor beta chains given below trace back to one sample, sequenced in a study of blood T cell repertoires in COVID-19. Using immunoSEQ multiplex PCR, the repertoire was profiled, and TCRdb retains in-frame clones only, with some absent. The data hold roughly 500,000 clones, with 89% observed a single time. The sequenced material came from peripheral blood. The source is a man between 18 and 29 years old with COVID-19, enrolled during active disease.

In this sample, this clone turned up a few times. The chain recombines TRBV12-3 or TRBV12-4 with TRBJ1-1; D not certain. The CDR3 has 13 residues. The V and J ends lost 1 base and 7 bases respectively, with 10 bases between them. CDR3 protein: CASSLVRRSEAFF. CDR3 in DNA: TGTGCCAGCAGTTTAGTTCGGCGGAGTGAAGCTTTCTTT.

This chain uses TRBV25-1 with TRBJ2-2; D may be TRBD2 (6 bases). CDR1 MGHDK and CDR2 SYGVNS come from the germline V gene. CDR3 length: 16 residues. V dropped 2 bases and J dropped 0 bases, with 10 bases sitting between them. The CDR3 sequence: CASSEAGLANTGELFF. The CDR3 DNA reads as TGTGCCAGCAGTGAAGCGGGGCTCGCGAACACCGGGGAGCTGTTTTTT.

This chain joins TRBV7-9 and TRBJ1-1; D unclear. Germline V gives CDR1 SEHNR, CDR2 FQNEAQ (reference sequence). This CDR3 spans 11 amino acids. V dropped 5 bases and J dropped 7 bases, with 8 bases sitting between them. CDR3 DNA: TGTGCCAGCAGCCCCACGGGTGAAGCTTTCTTT. Translation: CASSPTGEAFF.

The rearrangement links TRBV7-8 to TRBJ2-1; 7 nucleotides match TRBD1. Germline values: CDR1 SGHVS, CDR2 FQNEAQ. The V and J ends lost 4 bases and 0 bases, in that order; junction bases with no gene match: 12. CDR3 size: 18 residues. CDR3 nucleotide sequence: TGTGCCAGCAGCTCAGCCAGGGGGATGACGAGCTCCTACAATGAGCAGTTCTTC. Protein product: CASSSARGMTSSYNEQFF.

CDR3 amino acids: CASSSQGGTDTQYF. The DNA of the CDR3 is TGTGCCAGCAGCTCTCAGGGCGGCACAGATACGCAGTATTTT. V is TRBV11-3 and J is TRBJ2-3, with D tentatively TRBD1 (5 bases). This CDR3 spans 14 amino acids. Germline V gives CDR1 SGHNT, CDR2 YENEEA. The V gene lost 4 bases and the J gene lost 1 base, with 9 bases spanning the gap.

The chain links TRBV7-9 to TRBJ2-2; possible D gene TRBD1, 6 bases. Germline V gene data show CDR1 as SEHNR and CDR2 as FQNEAQ (reference sequence). V shed 4 bases and J shed 5 bases, with 17 bases lying between them. This CDR3 is 16 amino acids long. CDR3: CASSSTGHISTGELFF. CDR3 nucleotides: TGTGCCAGCAGCTCTACGGGACACATCTCAACCGGGGAGCTGTTTTTT.

V usage is TRBV3-1 (or the pseudogene TRBV3-2) and J usage is TRBJ1-6; D ambiguous. The CDR3 length is 16 residues. CDR1 is LGHDT, CDR2 YNNKEL, per germline (reference sequence). V was pared by 4 bases and J by 3 bases, with 13 bases between. This CDR3 reads CASSPLLAGYNSPLHF. As DNA, the CDR3 is TGTGCCAGCAGCCCACTTCTAGCAGGCTATAATTCACCCCTCCACTTT.